This entry features one TCR beta chain sequence. Its cognate antigen is unknown. V was clipped by 6 bases and J by 9 bases; unmatched bases: 11. CDR3 length equals 13 residues. The sample comes from a study of T cell responses to AZD1222 COVID-19 vaccine. Points from the study as a whole: The donors showed a predominance of white British ancestry and of females, with possible underestimation of clonal diversity. Reportedly, close to half of spike-specific TCRs are directed against unmutated variant regions.

The table came from immunoSEQ multiplex PCR; TCRdb's copy has only in-frame clones and leaves some out. The sample gives about 150,000 clones, more than 85% of which show up once; 2% to 2.5% is in the top ten. The receptor was isolated from an adult in good health. The sample in question was peripheral blood, obtained on day 0 of AZD1222 vaccination. The chain carries TRBV12-3 or TRBV12-4 and TRBJ2-7; TRBD2 matches 7 bases. The CDR3 DNA sequence: TGTGCCAGCAGAAGGGACTATAATTCCTGGCAGTACTTC. Translation: CASRRDYNSWQYF.